These T cell receptor beta chains were read from a single sample in a study of early T cells in non-severe SARS-CoV-2 infection. In TCRdb, the 5' RACE reads were re-called with MiXCR into one record per CDR3 protein. The sample contains around 86,000 distinct CDR3 sequences, roughly 14% of which appear only once. Sequencing used whole blood. The receptor set was obtained from an adult who was a healthcare worker with PCR-confirmed SARS-CoV-2 infection or an uninfected control (not recorded which). Each CDR3 is given without its conserved first and last residue. Clone size is shown for a subset of rows, as once, few, many or a class of expanded clone.

V gene	clone size	J gene	CDR3 protein
TRBV2	many	TRBJ1-2	ASSDSHADYGYT
TRBV20-1	-	TRBJ1-5	SARNGQGRQPQH
TRBV7-6	-	TRBJ1-2	ASSLDHRSLLNYGYT
TRBV20-1	-	TRBJ2-2	SASGTGELF
TRBV7-3	few	TRBJ1-1	ASSPQGVGIGEAF
TRBV7-9	-	TRBJ2-3	ASSLAPADTQY
TRBV11-2	-	TRBJ1-2	ASSQVRGQVPYGYT
TRBV2	-	TRBJ2-1	ASTDQTGFYNEQF
TRBV2	-	TRBJ1-2	ASRTHELQGYT
TRBV12-2	-	TRBJ2-5	ASRPSETQY
TRBV29-1	few	TRBJ1-1	SAERQRAF
TRBV6-2/TRBV6-3	many	TRBJ2-4	ASTPAGRGRVKNIQY
TRBV5-6	few	TRBJ2-5	ASRWGANQETQY
TRBV19	many	TRBJ2-6	ASSILARSGGANVLT
TRBV20-1	few	TRBJ2-5	SAWGGPETQY